The present T cell receptor (beta chain) was sequenced within a study of shared clonotypes between healthy human individuals. Some clones are missing from TCRdb's copy, which holds only in-frame ones; the method was immunoSEQ multiplex PCR. The table shows about 820,000 clones, with almost 95% occurring only once. Losses at the gene ends were 8 bases for V and 3 bases for J; bases not matched to a gene: 6. CDR1 and CDR2 from the germline V gene are MDHEN and SYDVKM. The CDR3 has 13 residues. Only CD45RO-negative cells positively selected for CCR7 counted as naive CD8 cells, so terminally differentiated effector memory CD45RA+ cells were excluded.

The V gene is TRBV28, the J gene TRBJ2-7, with TRBD1 matching 8 bases. This clonotype was obtained from a man aged 25-45 years in good health. Sequencing was done on a sample of naive CD8+ T cells sorted from blood. CDR3 amino acids: CASPDRGIYEQYF. The CDR3 coding sequence is TGTGCCAGCCCCGACAGGGGAATCTACGAGCAGTACTTC.